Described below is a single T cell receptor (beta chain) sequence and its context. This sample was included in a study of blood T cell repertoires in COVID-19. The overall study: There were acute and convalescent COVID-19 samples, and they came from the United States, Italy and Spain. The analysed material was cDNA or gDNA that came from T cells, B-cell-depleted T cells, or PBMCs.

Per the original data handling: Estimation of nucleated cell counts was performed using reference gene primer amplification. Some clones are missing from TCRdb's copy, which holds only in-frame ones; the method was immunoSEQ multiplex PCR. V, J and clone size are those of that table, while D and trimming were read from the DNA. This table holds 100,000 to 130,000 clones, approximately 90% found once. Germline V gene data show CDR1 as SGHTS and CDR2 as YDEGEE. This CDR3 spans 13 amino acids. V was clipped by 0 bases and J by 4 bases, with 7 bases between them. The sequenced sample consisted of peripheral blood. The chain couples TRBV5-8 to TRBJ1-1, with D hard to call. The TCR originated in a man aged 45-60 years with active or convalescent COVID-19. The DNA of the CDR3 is TGTGCCAGCAGCTTGGACACCTTCACTGAAGCTTTCTTT. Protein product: CASSLDTFTEAFF.